The T cell receptor (beta chain) described here comes from a study of regulatory T cells in long-lasting Graves disease. Trimming stripped 3 bases from V and 2 bases from J, with 10 bases between. CDR3 length: 14 amino acids. Germline V lookup: CDR1 SGHVS, CDR2 FNYEAQ. Ten or more counts support this clonotype. What it recognizes is unknown. To make TCR beta libraries, researchers used iRepertoire HTBI primers and Arm-PCR of CDR3 regions. One entry per CDR3 protein, called by TCRdb with MiXCR from the multiplex PCR reads. Of hundreds of thousands of distinct CDR3 sequences listed, under 20% are singletons. Time point in this sample: newly diagnosed GD, antithyroid drugs for less than 3 months. There was RNA extracted from PBMCs, and the TCR library was made from it. Into tubes containing EDTA, 8 to 9.5 milliliters of peripheral blood were drawn. Study-wide results and limits: Sample size, which was small, may have reduced accuracy. Gene preferences differed: TRBV28, TRBJ1-2, TRBJ2-5 in persistent cases.

The source of this sequence is a female donor with Graves disease. V usage is TRBV7-6 and J usage is TRBJ2-5; possibly TRBD1 for D (6 bases). Sequencing was performed on peripheral blood mononuclear cells (PBMCs), taken at new diagnosis, from a patient treated with antithyroid drugs. The CDR3 protein is CASSFGTQQETQYF. CDR3 coding DNA: TGTGCCAGCAGCTTCGGGACACAGCAAGAGACCCAGTACTTC.